This T cell receptor (beta chain) came from a study of T cells in pancreatic ductal adenocarcinoma. Study-level results: Tumor-versus-blood clonality comparisons may be biased toward lower tumor diversity.

No neoadjuvant therapy was given to the selected pancreatic ductal adenocarcinoma patients before their surgery. Worth noting for this clone: Its cognate antigen is unknown.

TCRdb keeps only in-frame clones here, not all; method: immunoSEQ multiplex PCR. The sample holds over 10,000 clones, 86% seen once. This CDR3 region has 12 residues. The ends were cut back, 1 base at V and 9 bases at J, with 9 bases in the middle. Germline lookup yields CDR1 SGHDN and CDR2 FVKESK. This receptor was obtained from a human donor with pancreatic ductal adenocarcinoma. Sample: PBMCs. The genes are TRBV14 and TRBJ1-2; a weak D match, TRBD1 (5 bases). The CDR3 loop reads CASSQVPGRYTF. In DNA, the CDR3 is TGTGCCAGCAGCCAAGTCCCAGGGCGCTACACCTTC.